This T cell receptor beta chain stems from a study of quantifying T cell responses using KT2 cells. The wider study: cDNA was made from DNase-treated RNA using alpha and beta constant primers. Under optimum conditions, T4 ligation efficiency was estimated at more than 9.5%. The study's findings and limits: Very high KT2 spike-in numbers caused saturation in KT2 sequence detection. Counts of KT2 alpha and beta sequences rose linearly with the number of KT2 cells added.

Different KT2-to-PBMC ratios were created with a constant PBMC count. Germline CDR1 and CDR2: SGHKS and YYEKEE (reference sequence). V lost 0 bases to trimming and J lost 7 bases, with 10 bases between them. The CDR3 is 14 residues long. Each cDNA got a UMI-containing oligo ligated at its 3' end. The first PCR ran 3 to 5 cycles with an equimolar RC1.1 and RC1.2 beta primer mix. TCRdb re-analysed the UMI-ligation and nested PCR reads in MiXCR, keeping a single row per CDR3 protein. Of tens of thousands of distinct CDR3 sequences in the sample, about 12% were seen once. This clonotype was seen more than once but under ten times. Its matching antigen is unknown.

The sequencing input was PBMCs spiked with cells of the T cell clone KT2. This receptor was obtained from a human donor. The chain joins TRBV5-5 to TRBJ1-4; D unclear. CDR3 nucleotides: TGTGCCAGCAGCTTGGACGTTATGCGTGAAAAACTGTTTTTT. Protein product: CASSLDVMREKLFF.